This T cell receptor (beta chain) stems from a study of beta chain features in type 1 diabetes. In the study overall: Sorted cells from all samples, numbering roughly 100,000,000, were examined. Study results and caveats: There was a moderate but significant shortening of TCRB CDR3s in all four CD4+ subsets of Type 1 diabetes patients.

Per donor, one heparinised blood draw averaged approximately 110 mL. All of the sorted populations showed purity greater than 98%. For this clone: Its antigen is unknown.

cDNA synthesis used the whole RNA isolate, giving expressed TCRB sequences. Some clones are missing from TCRdb's copy, which holds only in-frame ones; the method was immunoSEQ multiplex PCR. The sample includes 900,000 or so clones, roughly 15% of them seen just once. V lost 7 bases to trimming and J lost 7 bases, with 13 bases between them. The CDR3 is 13 residues long. From germline, CDR1 is MDHEN and CDR2 SYDVKM. The specimen sequenced was naive CD4+ T cells from blood. The chain employs TRBV28 and TRBJ1-4; D not resolved. This TCR derives from a woman aged 18-29 years in good health. The CDR3 loop is CASTKQYIEKLFF. For the CDR3, the DNA is TGTGCCAGCACAAAGCAATACATTGAAAAACTGTTTTTT. The full variable domain, completed using reference TRBV28 and TRBJ1-4, is DVKVTQSSRYLVKRTGEKVFLECVQDMDHENMFWYRQDPGLGLRLIYFSYDVKMKEKGDIPEGYSVSREKKERFSLILESASTNQTSMYLCASTKQYIEKLFFGSGTQLSVL.